This TCR beta chain was found in a study of OX40 agonist ivuxolimab in advanced cancers. Across the study: About 40% of patients had received prior checkpoint inhibitor therapy. Study-wide results and limits: Doses of 0.1 to 3.0 mg/kg were accompanied by clonal expansion of CD4+ and CD8+ blood T cells by week 6.

The V gene lost 0 bases and the J gene lost 0 bases, with 6 bases spanning the gap. There are 15 residues in the CDR3. Germline-derived CDR1 and CDR2 are PRHDT and FYEKMQ (reference sequence). In the case of this clone: Its matching antigen is unknown.

Generated by immunoSEQ multiplex PCR, the TCRdb table keeps only in-frame clones and is missing some. The sample lists 37,000 or so clones, 87% seen once, with around a fifth in the top ten. The material sequenced was CD4+ or CD8+ T cells sorted from blood, taken in a trial of the OX40 agonist ivuxolimab. This TCR was sampled from an adult with an advanced solid tumor such as melanoma, head and neck, liver or kidney cancer. The chain couples TRBV13 to TRBJ1-3; a possible D gene is TRBD1 (5 bases). The CDR3 sequence is CASSLGRGSGNTIYF. The CDR3 DNA sequence: TGTGCCAGCAGCTTAGGAAGGGGCTCTGGAAACACCATATATTTT.